This record concerns one TCR beta chain sequence. Its antigen remains undetermined. Per-base quality was not reported, and no clone a single base away is much larger than it. This record comes from a study of blood T cell repertoires in COVID-19 (dated by TCRdb to about 2020). With regard to the full study: Collaborator samples came from the United States, Italy and Spain and covered acute and convalescent phases of COVID-19. The material from the prospective study consisted of cDNA or gDNA derived from T cells, B-cell-depleted T cells, or PBMCs. Deeply sampled blood TCRbeta repertoires from subjects exposed to, actively infected with, or recovered from COVID-19 were included in the dataset. The repertoires were released in a freely available public database meant as a resource for research on the immune response to SARS-CoV-2. Samples came from the ongoing ImmuneRACE study (first 160 participants) plus 1,254 subjects from 6 global collaborators. Nearly every sample came with metadata listing a de-identified subject ID, COVID-19 status, age in years and sex. Where available, HLA class I and class II types were taken from metadata supplied by the sample provider and were not determined by assay-based typing. What the authors observed across the whole study: Clinical and demographic metadata were provided uncurated, with the amount varying by source and participant.

Unmatched junction bases come to 7, with V trimmed by 6 bases and J by 7 bases. Reading from cysteine to phenylalanine, the CDR3 counts 15 amino acids. Left in the record is the CDR3 DNA by itself, 45 bases read in frame from the first base. According to the germline V gene, CDR1 reads MDHEN and CDR2 reads SYDVKM. Whole blood was collected in K2EDTA tubes by collaborating institutions according to the institutions' own protocols. For TCRbeta analysis, collaborators shipped samples as frozen whole blood, isolated PBMCs, or DNA extracted from either of those sample types. TCRbeta CDR3 regions were amplified from genomic DNA using the immunoSEQ Assay, a bias-controlled multiplex PCR. The paper's processing steps were these. Nucleated cell counts per sample were estimated from amplification of reference gene primers within the assay. To quantify the absolute abundance of each unique TCRbeta CDR3 rearrangement, sequence reads were collapsed and filtered. For each sample, productive Simpson clonality was calculated as the square root of Simpson's diversity index across productive rearrangements. As stored in TCRdb, this immuneACCESS dataset retains in-frame rearrangements with V and J assigned. A fraction of the clones does not appear; measured against another copy, unresolved V genes explain less than half of the discrepancy, and the remainder lacks a known reason. That table gives V, J and clone size, and the DNA gave D and trimming. Counted in this sample were 200,000 to 250,000 clones; roughly 84% of them appeared once. The leading ten clones occupy about 3.6% of the sample.

The sequence derives from a woman over 75 with acute or convalescent COVID-19. Material for sequencing was peripheral blood. This chain joins TRBV28 to TRBJ1-6, with 9 middle bases fitting TRBD1. For the CDR3, the sequence is CASSQQGAQNSPLHF. Here is the DNA: TGTGCCAGCAGCCAACAGGGGGCGCAAAATTCACCCCTCCACTTT.